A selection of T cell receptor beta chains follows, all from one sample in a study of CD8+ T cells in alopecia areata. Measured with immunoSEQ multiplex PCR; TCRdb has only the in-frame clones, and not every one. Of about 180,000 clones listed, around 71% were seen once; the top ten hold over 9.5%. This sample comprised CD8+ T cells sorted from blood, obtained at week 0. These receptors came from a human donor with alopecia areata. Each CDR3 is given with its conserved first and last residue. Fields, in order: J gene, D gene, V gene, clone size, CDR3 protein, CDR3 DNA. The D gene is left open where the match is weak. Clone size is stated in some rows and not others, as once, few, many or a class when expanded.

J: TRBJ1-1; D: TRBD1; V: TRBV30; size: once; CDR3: CAWSSGTGGWTEAFF; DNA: TGTGCCTGGAGTAGCGGGACAGGGGGATGGACTGAAGCTTTCTTT
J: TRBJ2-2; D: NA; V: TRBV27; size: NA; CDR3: CASSLGWNTGELFF; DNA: TGTGCCAGCAGTTTAGGATGGAACACCGGGGAGCTGTTTTTT
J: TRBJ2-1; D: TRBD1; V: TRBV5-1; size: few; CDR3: CASSWDRGLLHEQFF; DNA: TGCGCCAGCAGCTGGGACAGGGGGCTATTACATGAGCAGTTCTTC
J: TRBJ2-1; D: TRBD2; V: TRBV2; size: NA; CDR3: CATLAGEQFF; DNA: TGTGCCACCCTAGCGGGGGAGCAGTTCTTC
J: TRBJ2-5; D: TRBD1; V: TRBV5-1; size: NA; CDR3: CASSWTGANQETQYF; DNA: TGCGCCAGCAGCTGGACAGGGGCCAACCAAGAGACCCAGTACTTC
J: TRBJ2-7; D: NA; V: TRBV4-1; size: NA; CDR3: CASSQVQGSSYEQYF; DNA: TGCGCCAGCAGCCAAGTACAGGGCTCCTCCTACGAGCAGTACTTC
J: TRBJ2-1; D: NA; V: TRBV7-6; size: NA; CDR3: CASSLAARGNPYNEQFF; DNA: TGTGCCAGCAGCTTGGCGGCTCGGGGTAACCCCTACAATGAGCAGTTCTTC
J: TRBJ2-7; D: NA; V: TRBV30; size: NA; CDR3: CAWAAVGGAAYEQYF; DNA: TGTGCCTGGGCGGCCGTGGGTGGGGCGGCCTACGAGCAGTACTTC
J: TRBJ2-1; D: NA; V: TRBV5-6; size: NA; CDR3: CASSLAYNEQFF; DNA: TGTGCCAGCAGCTTGGCATACAATGAGCAGTTCTTC
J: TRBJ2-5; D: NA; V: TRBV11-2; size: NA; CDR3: CASSSIRETQYF; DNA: TGTGCCAGCAGCTCCATCAGAGAGACCCAGTACTTC
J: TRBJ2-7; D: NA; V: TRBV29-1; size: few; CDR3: CSVGRGNEQYF; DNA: TGCAGCGTCGGCAGGGGCAACGAGCAGTACTTC
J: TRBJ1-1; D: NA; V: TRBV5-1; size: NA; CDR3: CASSLGPGGTEAFF; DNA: TGCGCCAGCAGCTTGGGCCCGGGGGGCACTGAAGCTTTCTTT
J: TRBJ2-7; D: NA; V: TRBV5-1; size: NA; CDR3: CASSLGRATYEQYF; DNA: TGCGCCAGCAGCTTGGGTAGGGCTACCTACGAGCAGTACTTC
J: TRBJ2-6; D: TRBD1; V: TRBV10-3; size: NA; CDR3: CAITRTGNPSGANVLTF; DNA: TGTGCCATCACCCGGACAGGGAACCCTTCTGGGGCCAACGTCCTGACTTTC